This T cell receptor (beta chain) came from a study of vaccination and CD4 T cells after COVID-19. Study outcomes and limitations: The study sampled relatively few convalescent patients and omitted early post-infection timepoints.

Treatment noted: roughly 10-day PBMC culture with coronavirus spike peptide pools or control peptides (ViraFEST assay). This clonotype came up a few times. Its target is unknown. Cultured CD4+ T-cell DNA underwent Oncomine TCR Beta short-read sequencing. Using the QIAamp micro DNA kit, genomic DNA was extracted from the CD4+ T cells that had been cultured. A single record per CDR3 protein comes from TCRdb applying MiXCR to the PCR reads. The top ten clones hold 10% to 13% of a sample with some 15,000 distinct CDR3 sequences, around a third of them seen once. The material sequenced was CD4+ T cells from blood, cultured in vitro, taken after SARS-CoV-2 vaccination. The receptor's source is a human donor who had recovered from COVID-19.

The CDR3 DNA is TGTGCCGGTGGAAGCGGGGACACAGATACGCAGTATTTT. Its translation: CAGGSGDTDTQYF. The V gene is TRBV19, the J gene TRBJ2-3, with 7 bases lining up with TRBD2. The germline V gene encodes CDR1 LNHDA and CDR2 SQIVND (reference sequence). Germline trimming cut 11 bases from V and 2 bases from J; bases unmatched to any gene: 7. There are 13 residues in the CDR3.